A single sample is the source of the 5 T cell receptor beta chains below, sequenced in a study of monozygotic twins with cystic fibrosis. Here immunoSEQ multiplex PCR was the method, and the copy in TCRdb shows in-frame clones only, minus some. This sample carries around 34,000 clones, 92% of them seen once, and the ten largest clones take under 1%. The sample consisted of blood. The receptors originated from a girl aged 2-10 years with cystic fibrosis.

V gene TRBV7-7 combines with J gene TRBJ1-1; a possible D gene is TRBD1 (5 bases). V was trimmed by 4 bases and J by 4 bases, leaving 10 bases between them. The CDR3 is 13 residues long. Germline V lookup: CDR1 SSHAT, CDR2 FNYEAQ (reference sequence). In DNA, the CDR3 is TGTGCCAGCAGCTCTGGGGCGGGCACTGAAGCTTTCTTT. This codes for CASSSGAGTEAFF. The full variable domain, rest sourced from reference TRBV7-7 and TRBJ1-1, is GAGVSQSPRYKVTKRGQDVTLRCDPISSHATLYWYQQALGQGPEFLTYFNYEAQPDKSGLPSDRFSAERPEGSISTLTIQRTEQRDSAMYRCASSSGAGTEAFFGQGTRLTVV.

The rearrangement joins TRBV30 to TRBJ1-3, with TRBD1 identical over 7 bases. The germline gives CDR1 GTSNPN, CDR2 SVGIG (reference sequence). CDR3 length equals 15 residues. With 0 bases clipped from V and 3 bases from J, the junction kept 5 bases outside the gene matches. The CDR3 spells CAWSVRQGFGNTIYF. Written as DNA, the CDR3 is TGTGCCTGGAGTGTGAGACAGGGATTTGGAAACACCATATATTTT.

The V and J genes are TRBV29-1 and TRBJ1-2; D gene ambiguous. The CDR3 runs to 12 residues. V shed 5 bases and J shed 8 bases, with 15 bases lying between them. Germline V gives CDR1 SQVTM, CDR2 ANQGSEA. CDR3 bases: TGCAGCGTTACCCGCCGGGAGGGAGGCTACACCTTC. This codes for CSVTRREGGYTF.

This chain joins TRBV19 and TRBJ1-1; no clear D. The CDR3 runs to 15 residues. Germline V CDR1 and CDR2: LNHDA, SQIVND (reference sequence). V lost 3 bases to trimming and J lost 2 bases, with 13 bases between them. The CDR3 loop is CASSIWRHRNTEAFF. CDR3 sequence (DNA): TGTGCCAGTAGTATTTGGAGACACCGAAACACTGAAGCTTTCTTT.

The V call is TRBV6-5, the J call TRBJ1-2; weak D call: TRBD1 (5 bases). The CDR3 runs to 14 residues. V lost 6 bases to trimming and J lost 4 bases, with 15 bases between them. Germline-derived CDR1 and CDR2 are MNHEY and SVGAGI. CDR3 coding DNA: TGTGCCAGCAGGGGACCGGGGGGTTTCTATGGCTACACCTTC. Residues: CASRGPGGFYGYTF.